This T cell receptor beta chain came from a study of T cell responses to AZD1222 COVID-19 vaccine. The assay was immunoSEQ multiplex PCR, and TCRdb's table has in-frame clones only and misses some. The repertoire holds 150,000 or so clones, with 90% as singletons. Study-level findings and limits: Spike-specific TCR breadth rose after two AZD1222 doses, and depth rose as well.

V was clipped by 5 bases and J by 0 bases, with 18 bases between them. CDR3 length: 17 amino acids. Looked up from germline, CDR1 is SGHTA and CDR2 is FQGNSA. As regards this clone: Antigen: not known.

Pooling was applied to second doses at about 4 or about 12 weeks. The chain joins TRBV7-2 to TRBJ2-3; tentatively, D is TRBD2 (5 bases). The clonotype originates from an adult who received the AZD1222 COVID-19 vaccine. The sequences come from peripheral blood, collected 28 days after the second AZD1222 dose. DNA of the CDR3: TGTGCCAGCAGCCCTAGGAGGCGGACTGGAAGCACAGATACGCAGTATTTT. Its translation: CASSPRRRTGSTDTQYF.